Shown below are 24 T cell receptor beta chains from a single sample sequenced in a study of blood T cell repertoires in COVID-19. TCRdb keeps only in-frame clones here, not all; method: immunoSEQ multiplex PCR. Of about 440,000 clones in the sample, about 90% were seen once. Sequenced material: PBMCs or T cells enriched from blood (not recorded which). Receptors originate from a woman in her late teens or twenties with acute COVID-19.

The rearrangement links TRBV7-6 to TRBJ1-6; the D gene is possibly TRBD1 (5 bases). V dropped 1 base and J dropped 7 bases, with 14 bases sitting between them. Germline CDR1 reads SGHVS; CDR2 reads FNYEAQ. This CDR3 has 16 residues. For the CDR3, the DNA is TGTGCCAGCAGCTTAGAACCCGGTTACAGGAATTCACCCCTCCACTTT. Translation gives CASSLEPGYRNSPLHF.

The chain couples TRBV5-1 to TRBJ2-5, with TRBD1 identical over 12 bases. Germline loops: CDR1 SGHRS, CDR2 YFSETQ. The V segment lost 3 bases and the J segment 7 bases; nucleotides outside the gene matches: 10. This CDR3 contains 16 residues. CDR3 sequence (DNA): TGCGCCAGCAGCTCGAATAACGGGACAGGGGGCGCGACCCAGTACTTC. This gives the protein CASSSNNGTGGATQYF.

In its sample, this clone was seen once. The V and J genes are TRBV5-1 and TRBJ2-3; D gene unclear. Germline lookup yields CDR1 SGHRS and CDR2 YFSETQ. There are 15 residues in the CDR3. Between the trimmed V and J ends, which lost 2 bases and 1 base, there was a span of 11 bases. The CDR3: CASSLGFEGTDTQYF. CDR3 bases: TGCGCCAGCAGCTTAGGCTTTGAGGGCACAGATACGCAGTATTTT.

The V call is TRBV5-6, the J call TRBJ2-2, with TRBD2 as a possible D gene (5 bases). The CDR3 extends over 16 amino acids. Trimming left V 0 bases short and J 3 bases short, with 12 bases between. Germline V CDR1 and CDR2: SGHDT, YYEEEE. The CDR3 is CASSLVYGVDTGELFF. CDR3 DNA sequence: TGTGCCAGCAGCTTGGTATACGGGGTGGACACCGGGGAGCTGTTTTTT.

This rearrangement joins TRBV29-1 to TRBJ1-6, with 7 bases aligning to TRBD1. The junction had 10 bases not matched to a gene; V was cut back by 7 bases and J by 10 bases. Germline V CDR1 and CDR2: SQVTM, ANQGSEA. The CDR3 runs to 13 residues. The CDR3 protein is CSASTGIASPLHF. In DNA form, the CDR3 reads TGCAGCGCATCGACAGGGATAGCCTCACCCCTCCACTTT.

A remark on this clone: Other DNA sequences from this sample encode an identical CDR3 as well. The chain recombines TRBV7-9 with TRBJ2-7, with D hard to call. The CDR3 extends over 11 amino acids. Trimming took off 5 bases at V and 1 base at J, with 3 bases between the two ends. Germline lookup yields CDR1 SEHNR and CDR2 FQNEAQ (reference sequence). Here the CDR3 DNA reads TGTGCCAGCAGCGTATCCTACGAGCAGTACTTC. Its translation is CASSVSYEQYF.

The chain has TRBV11-2 and TRBJ2-5; no reliable D call. Germline V gene sequence: CDR1 SGHAT, CDR2 FQNNGV. The CDR3 consists of 12 residues. Trimming removed 0 bases from V and 13 bases from J, with 12 bases in between. The CDR3 sequence: CASSLDYRAPYF. In DNA, the CDR3 is TGTGCCAGCAGCTTAGATTACCGAGCGCCGTACTTC. The full variable domain, completed using reference TRBV11-2 and TRBJ2-5, is EAGVAQSPRYKIIEKRQSVAFWCNPISGHATLYWYQQILGQGPKLLIQFQNNGVVDDSQLPKDRFSAERLKGVDSTLKIQPAKLEDSAVYLCASSLDYRAPYFGPGTRLLVL.

The rearrangement joins TRBV7-2 to TRBJ2-1, with 12 positions matching TRBD2. There are 20 residues in the CDR3. V was clipped by 0 bases and J by 4 bases; unmatched bases: 13. Per germline, CDR1 SGHTA and CDR2 FQGNSA. The CDR3 sequence: CASSLAGTSGYQIGYNEQFF. In DNA form, the CDR3 reads TGTGCCAGCAGCTTAGCGGGGACTAGCGGGTACCAAATTGGATACAATGAGCAGTTCTTC.

The rearrangement joins TRBV7-2 to TRBJ1-6; possible D gene TRBD1, 6 bases. Germline values: CDR1 SGHTA, CDR2 FQGNSA. The CDR3 sequence is 14 residues long. Between the trimmed V and J ends, which lost 4 bases and 7 bases, there was a span of 11 bases. The CDR3 loop reads CASSWGHLNSPLHF. As DNA, the CDR3 is TGTGCCAGCAGCTGGGGACACCTAAATTCACCCCTCCACTTT.

This clone was detected only a few times. The rearrangement joins TRBV4-2 to TRBJ1-1; 9 bases match TRBD1. Per the germline V gene, CDR1 is LGHNA and CDR2 is YNFKEQ. V was pared by 3 bases and J by 1 base, with 3 bases of the junction left unmatched. The CDR3 runs to 15 residues. This CDR3 reads CASSHPDRGNTEAFF. The CDR3 DNA is TGTGCCAGCAGCCACCCGGACAGGGGGAACACTGAAGCTTTCTTT.

The V gene is TRBV7-8, the J gene TRBJ1-2; D gene unclear. V was cut by 0 bases and J by 0 bases, with 8 bases left in between. Germline V gives CDR1 SGHVS, CDR2 FQNEAQ. The CDR3 contains 15 residues. The CDR3 protein is CASSLAASANYGYTF. CDR3 in DNA: TGTGCCAGCAGCTTAGCGGCCAGCGCTAACTATGGCTACACCTTC.

The sample holds a few counts of this clone. This chain uses TRBV18 with TRBJ2-1; TRBD1 aligns across 8 bases. The ends lost 6 bases at V and 0 bases at J; junction bases unmatched: 7. The CDR3 contains 16 residues. Germline V gene lookup returns CDR1 KGHSH and CDR2 LQKENI. CDR3 amino acids: CASSPRTGSSYNEQFF. For the CDR3, the DNA is TGTGCCAGCTCCCCTCGGACAGGGAGCTCCTACAATGAGCAGTTCTTC.

The chain links TRBV5-1 to TRBJ1-2; 9 bases agree with TRBD1. V gave up 4 bases and J gave up 5 bases; unmatched junction bases: 9. This CDR3 has 15 amino acids. Looked up from germline, CDR1 is SGHRS and CDR2 is YFSETQ. The CDR3 nucleotides read TGCGCCAGCAGCGATCAACCGGACAGGGGTTATGGCTACACCTTC. It yields the protein CASSDQPDRGYGYTF.

The rearrangement joins TRBV4-1 to TRBJ1-5; unclear D gene. V lost 0 bases, J lost 0 bases, and 6 bases lay in between. CDR1 is MGHRA, CDR2 YSYEKL, per germline. CDR3 length equals 15 residues. CDR3 coding DNA: TGCGCCAGCAGCCAAGAATCGGGTAGCAATCAGCCCCAGCATTTT. Amino acids: CASSQESGSNQPQHF.

CDR3 in DNA: TGTGCCAGCAGCCAAGAATGGTCTACCCCGAATGAAAAACTGTTTTTT. This gives the protein CASSQEWSTPNEKLFF. The rearrangement links TRBV4-2 to TRBJ1-4, with D hard to call. The CDR3 has 16 residues. Germline V lookup: CDR1 LGHNA, CDR2 YNFKEQ. V lost 0 bases and J 5 bases, leaving 13 bases between the germline ends.

This clone occurred a few times. The rearrangement uses TRBV2 and TRBJ1-5; 11 bases are a match to TRBD1. This CDR3 has 13 amino acids. The germline gives CDR1 SNHLY, CDR2 FYNNEI. With 7 bases clipped from V and 7 bases from J, the junction kept 3 bases outside the gene matches. The CDR3 loop reads CASMGDRGQPQHF. Here the CDR3 DNA reads TGTGCCAGCATGGGGGACAGGGGGCAGCCCCAGCATTTT.

The V gene is TRBV5-5, the J gene TRBJ2-5; tentatively, D is TRBD2 (7 bases). V lost 0 bases to trimming and J lost 5 bases, with 11 bases between them. The CDR3 length is 14 residues. Per the germline V gene, CDR1 is SGHKS and CDR2 is YYEKEE (reference sequence). CDR3 DNA: TGTGCCAGCAGCTTGGTCCCGGGGGGCGAGACCCAGTACTTC. Protein: CASSLVPGGETQYF.

The chain combines TRBV28 with TRBJ1-6; a possible D gene is TRBD1 (6 bases). The CDR3 runs to 15 residues. Trimming took 3 bases from V and 8 from J, leaving 14 bases between them. Germline V gene sequence: CDR1 MDHEN, CDR2 SYDVKM. CDR3 bases: TGTGCCAGCAGTTTTAGTAGGCAGGGGTATTCACCCCTCCACTTT. This encodes CASSFSRQGYSPLHF.

This chain joins TRBV28 and TRBJ2-1, with D tentatively TRBD2 (5 bases). The CDR3 spans 13 residues. Germline values: CDR1 MDHEN, CDR2 SYDVKM. Trimming pared 5 bases from V and 10 bases from J, leaving 15 bases between. The CDR3 DNA follows: TGTGCCAGCAGTCCCCTCCCCCGGGGAGAGCAGTTCTTC. Its translation is CASSPLPRGEQFF.

The chain links TRBV28 to TRBJ1-2; TRBD1 is a possible D gene (5 bases). Germline lookup yields CDR1 MDHEN and CDR2 SYDVKM. The CDR3 covers 13 residues. Trimming took off 5 bases at V and 4 bases at J, with 11 bases between the two ends. CDR3 DNA sequence: TGTGCCAGCAGTCACAGGAAACCCTATGGCTACACCTTC. Protein product: CASSHRKPYGYTF.

This sequence joins TRBV7-8 and TRBJ2-3, with D unresolved. The CDR3 is 13 amino acids. The ends were cut back, 0 bases at V and 5 bases at J, with 6 bases in the middle. Germline assignment: CDR1 SGHVS and CDR2 FQNEAQ. For the CDR3, the DNA is TGTGCCAGCAGCTTAGCGCGAGGAGATACGCAGTATTTT. It encodes CASSLARGDTQYF.

The chain carries TRBV19 and TRBJ1-1; TRBD1 might be the D (6 bases). Germline V gene lookup returns CDR1 LNHDA and CDR2 SQIVND (reference sequence). This CDR3 is 15 amino acids long. Trimming shortened V by 5 bases and J by 5 bases, and 18 bases separated the two germline ends. This CDR3 reads CASSAAGVRGTEAFF. Here the CDR3 DNA reads TGTGCCAGTAGTGCCGCAGGGGTTAGAGGAACTGAAGCTTTCTTT.

V gene TRBV20-1 combines with J gene TRBJ2-7; 9 positions match TRBD1. Germline V gene sequence: CDR1 DFQATT, CDR2 SNEGSKA (reference sequence). CDR3 length: 13 amino acids. With 3 bases clipped from V and 3 bases from J, the junction kept 3 bases outside the gene matches. The CDR3 DNA reads as TGCAGTGCTAGTCGGACAGGGGTCTACGAGCAGTACTTC. Translation gives CSASRTGVYEQYF.

This chain uses TRBV5-1 with TRBJ2-2, with D possibly being TRBD1 (6 bases). The length of the CDR3 is 15 residues. Germline lookup yields CDR1 SGHRS and CDR2 YFSETQ. The V end was cut by 3 bases, the J end by 4 bases, with 13 bases between. CDR3 DNA sequence: TGCGCCAGCAGCTCCTCGGGACACTTCACCGGGGAGCTGTTTTTT. It translates to CASSSSGHFTGELFF.